Following are 27 T cell receptor beta chains from one sample sequenced in a study of CD8+CD57+ T cells in acquired aplastic anemia. Patients picked for sequencing had shown CD8+CD57+ cell expansion detected by flow cytometry. It was genomic DNA that served as the template for profiling TCR beta VDJ and CDR3. One entry per CDR3 protein, called by TCRdb with MiXCR from the reads. Of approximately 95,000 distinct CDR3 sequences listed, 65% to 70% are singletons. The specimen was sorted CD4+, CD8+, or CD8+CD57+ T cells (not recorded which) from PBMCs. These receptors all stem from a human donor with aplastic anemia.

Only one count was recorded for this clonotype. One end of the junction varies from germline; a read error may be responsible. This sequence joins TRBV20-1 and TRBJ2-7, with TRBD2 identical over 7 bases. CDR3 length: 14 amino acids. Germline loops: CDR1 DFQATT, CDR2 SNEGSKA (reference sequence). This chain's CDR3 is CSAQGTTLLYQQYF. The CDR3 DNA sequence: TGCAGTGCTCAAGGGACTACCCTTCTCTACCAGCAGTACTTC.

This clonotype was picked up a small number of times. The chain couples TRBV24-1 to TRBJ2-1; the D gene is possibly TRBD1 (6 bases). The germline V gene encodes CDR1 KGHDR and CDR2 SFDVKD. Trimming pared 1 base from V and 0 bases from J, leaving 9 bases between. This CDR3 comprises 16 residues. The CDR3 DNA reads as TGTGCCACCAGTGATTTTGGGGGCCGCTCCTACAATGAGCAGTTCTTC. Translating it yields CATSDFGGRSYNEQFF.

This chain connects TRBV10-3 to TRBJ1-2; TRBD1 matches at 8 bases. Germline V lookup: CDR1 ENHRY, CDR2 SYGVKD. The V segment lost 6 bases and the J segment 4 bases; nucleotides outside the gene matches: 13. CDR3 length: 16 amino acids. The CDR3 loop is CAIRSLDREDGYGYTF. CDR3 in DNA: TGTGCCATCAGGTCACTGGACAGGGAAGACGGCTATGGCTACACCTTC.

V is TRBV25-1 and J is TRBJ1-1; maybe TRBD1 (5 bases). Germline values: CDR1 MGHDK, CDR2 SYGVNS. The CDR3 runs to 14 residues. V was trimmed by 6 bases and J by 0 bases, leaving 11 bases between them. The CDR3 sequence: CASRIGTVNTEAFF. The CDR3 coding sequence is TGTGCCAGCAGGATAGGGACGGTGAACACTGAAGCTTTCTTT.

A note on this clonotype: Germline is not matched at one junction end, which may reflect a read error. The chain carries TRBV5-1 and TRBJ2-7, with a tentative D call TRBD1 (5 bases). Germline lookup yields CDR1 SGHRS and CDR2 YFSETQ. There are 15 residues in the CDR3. CDR3 in DNA: TGCGCTAGCAGCCTGACTGGACAACCTTCCTGCGAGCAGTACTTC. It translates to CASSLTGQPSCEQYF.

The chain employs TRBV10-3 and TRBJ1-6; D is possibly TRBD1 (6 bases). Trimming left V 0 bases short and J 10 bases short, with 13 bases between. Germline CDR1 ENHRY, CDR2 SYGVKD. This CDR3 has 15 residues. CDR3 amino acids: CAISESDGTRSPLHF. CDR3 nucleotide sequence: TGTGCCATCAGTGAGTCGGACGGGACACGGTCACCCCTCCACTTT.

The chain is built from TRBV2 and TRBJ1-1, with D perhaps matching TRBD1 (6 bases). The CDR3 has 15 amino acids. The V end was cut by 5 bases, the J end by 2 bases, with 15 bases between. CDR1 is SNHLY and CDR2 is FYNNEI in the germline V gene. The DNA for the CDR3 is TGTGCCAGCAGTCCCAATTGGGGGGGCAACACTGAAGCTTTCTTT. Residues: CASSPNWGGNTEAFF.

The chain carries TRBV25-1 and TRBJ1-2; D unclear. CDR1 is MGHDK, CDR2 SYGVNS, per germline. Trimming left V 5 bases short and J 3 bases short, with 19 bases between. There are 16 residues in the CDR3. The CDR3 nucleotides read TGTGCCAGCAGTACTCTCGAGGCGGGCCAGTACTATGGCTACACCTTC. It yields the protein CASSTLEAGQYYGYTF.

This clonotype was found a few times. The chain is built from TRBV19 and TRBJ2-3, with 11 bases identical to TRBD2. The CDR3 extends over 14 amino acids. CDR1 and CDR2 from the germline V gene are LNHDA and SQIVND (reference sequence). The junction had 4 bases not matched to a gene; V was cut back by 7 bases and J by 4 bases. The DNA for the CDR3 is TGTGCCAGTAACTCGGGACTAGCGGCAGATACGCAGTATTTT. Protein: CASNSGLAADTQYF.

This clonotype was recorded once. The chain has TRBV2 and TRBJ2-1; 12 bases fit TRBD2. The CDR3 contains 13 residues. Germline-derived CDR1 and CDR2 are SNHLY and FYNNEI. The V segment lost 8 bases and the J segment 9 bases; nucleotides outside the gene matches: 5. The CDR3 sequence is CASASGGAGEQFF. CDR3 bases: TGTGCCAGCGCTAGCGGGGGGGCGGGTGAGCAGTTCTTC.

Ten or more counts support this clonotype. DNA of the CDR3: TGTGCCAGCAGCTTAGGGACTACCTTAAGCACAGATACGCAGTATTTT. Its translation: CASSLGTTLSTDTQYF. This chain uses TRBV11-2 with TRBJ2-3; possibly TRBD2 for D (6 bases). The germline V and J ends were trimmed by 1 base and 0 bases, with 11 bases remaining between them. This CDR3 has 16 amino acids. In germline, CDR1 is SGHAT, CDR2 FQNNGV.

CDR3 nucleotide sequence: TGCGCCAGCAGTGAGAAGGGCAATCAGCCCCAGCATTTT. This sequence encodes CASSEKGNQPQHF. The chain carries TRBV10-1 and TRBJ1-5, with no clear D. The V gene lost 2 bases and the J gene lost 2 bases, with 4 bases spanning the gap. Germline assignment: CDR1 WNHNN and CDR2 SYGVQD (reference sequence). This CDR3 is 13 amino acids long.

This sequence joins TRBV15 and TRBJ2-7; TRBD1 matches 7 bases. The CDR3 spans 15 residues. The ends lost 0 bases at V and 3 bases at J; junction bases unmatched: 5. Germline V gene lookup returns CDR1 LNHNV and CDR2 YYDKDF (reference sequence). CDR3 sequence: CATSRETGTSYEQYF. CDR3 DNA: TGTGCCACCAGCAGAGAGACAGGGACAAGCTACGAGCAGTACTTC. Supplemented by reference TRBV15 and TRBJ2-7, the full variable domain reads DAMVIQNPRYQVTQFGKPVTLSCSQTLNHNVMYWYQQKSSQAPKLLFHYYDKDFNNEADTPDNFQSRRPNTSFCFLDIRSPGLGDTAMYLCATSRETGTSYEQYFGPGTRLTVT.

The rearrangement joins TRBV27 to TRBJ2-5; 16 positions agree with TRBD2. The germline CDR1 and CDR2 sequences are MNHEY and SMNVEV (reference sequence). Trimming removed 5 bases from V and 0 bases from J; junction bases left unmatched: 9. The length of the CDR3 is 19 residues. CDR3 nucleotides: TGTGCCAGCAGTAACAAATCGGGACTAGCGGGGGGGCACCAAGAGACCCAGTACTTC. It codes for CASSNKSGLAGGHQETQYF.

CDR3 DNA: TGTGCCAGCAGTGAACTCGGCCCGTACGAGCAGTACTTC. This codes for CASSELGPYEQYF. The chain links TRBV2 to TRBJ2-7, with D hard to call. CDR3 length: 13 amino acids. The ends were cut back, 2 bases at V and 4 bases at J, with 9 bases in the middle. Per germline, CDR1 SNHLY and CDR2 FYNNEI.

The chain combines TRBV5-4 with TRBJ2-1; no reliable D call. CDR1 is SGHNT, CDR2 YYREEE, per germline (reference sequence). Deletions cut 4 bases from V and 3 bases from J, with 5 bases between. This CDR3 region has 12 residues. In nucleotides, the CDR3 is TGTGCCAGCAGCCTTGACTACAATGAGCAGTTCTTC. Protein sequence: CASSLDYNEQFF.

This clonotype was observed once. V usage is TRBV2 and J usage is TRBJ2-1, with D possibly TRBD2 on 6 matching bases. The CDR3 consists of 15 residues. V was cut by 4 bases and J by 4 bases, with 14 bases left in between. Per germline, CDR1 SNHLY and CDR2 FYNNEI. The CDR3 protein is CASSGDSAGYNEQFF. Written as DNA, the CDR3 is TGTGCCAGCAGTGGGGATTCCGCGGGGTACAATGAGCAGTTCTTC.

To note about this clonotype: Compared with germline, one end of the junction differs, possibly owing to a read error. The chain combines TRBV5-1 with TRBJ2-2; 7 positions match TRBD1. The CDR3 loop spans 18 amino acids. Germline CDR1 SGHRS, CDR2 YFSETQ. In DNA form, the CDR3 reads TGCGTCAGCAGCATAAGCCGCGCAGGGGGATCCAACACCGGGGAGCTGTTTTTT. Protein: CVSSISRAGGSNTGELFF.

This clonotype appeared a single time. The chain has TRBV15 and TRBJ2-3; 11 nucleotides match TRBD2. Germline V CDR1 and CDR2: LNHNV, YYDKDF (reference sequence). The trim removed 7 bases at V and 0 bases at J, leaving 3 bases unmatched. CDR3 size: 15 residues. CDR3 protein: CATKGLADSTDTQYF. The DNA for the CDR3 is TGTGCCACCAAGGGACTAGCGGATAGCACAGATACGCAGTATTTT.

The V gene is TRBV7-6, the J gene TRBJ2-3; 9 nucleotides align to TRBD2. The CDR3 has 15 amino acids. V shed 5 bases and J 2 bases; nucleotides not matched to a gene: 5. CDR1 is SGHVS, CDR2 FNYEAQ, per germline. The CDR3 nucleotides read TGTGCCAGCAGCCTCACTAGCGGGCTCACAGATACGCAGTATTTT. Translation gives CASSLTSGLTDTQYF.

This clonotype appeared once. This chain connects TRBV19 to TRBJ2-7; no reliable D call. Germline loops: CDR1 LNHDA, CDR2 SQIVND (reference sequence). The V and J ends lost 7 bases and 2 bases respectively, with 15 bases between them. The CDR3 is 14 amino acids. The CDR3 spells CASTPGRVAYEQYF. The CDR3 DNA follows: TGTGCCAGTACCCCCGGTAGGGTGGCCTACGAGCAGTACTTC.

The genes are TRBV10-3 and TRBJ1-2; D is possibly TRBD1 (6 bases). Looked up from germline, CDR1 is ENHRY and CDR2 is SYGVKD. Trimming left V 3 bases short and J 6 bases short, with 14 bases between. The CDR3 is 14 amino acids. CDR3 nucleotide sequence: TGTGCCATCAGTGAAGGAGACAGGAGCCATGGCTACACCTTC. Translating it yields CAISEGDRSHGYTF.

The V call is TRBV9, the J call TRBJ2-1; tentatively, D is TRBD1 or TRBD2 (7 bases each). The germline CDR1 and CDR2 sequences are SGDLS and YYNGEE. Trimming took 0 bases from V and 7 from J, leaving 14 bases between them. The CDR3 covers 15 residues. Here the CDR3 reads CASSVEGQGGNEQFF. The CDR3 bases are TGTGCCAGCAGCGTAGAGGGGCAGGGGGGGAATGAGCAGTTCTTC.

This clonotype turned up a few times. The chain employs TRBV15 and TRBJ2-5, with 11 nucleotides matching TRBD2. J was trimmed by 6 bases and V by 0 bases; bases with no gene match: 3. CDR1 is LNHNV, CDR2 YYDKDF, per germline (reference sequence). The length of the CDR3 is 15 residues. For the CDR3, the DNA is TGTGCCACCAGCAGAGAGACTAGCGGGATAAAGACCCAGTACTTC. It specifies CATSRETSGIKTQYF.

This clonotype was detected ten times or more. This chain links TRBV5-6 with TRBJ2-5; D is perhaps TRBD2 (6 bases). V was clipped by 0 bases and J by 4 bases, with 16 bases between them. The CDR3 runs 16 residues. CDR1 and CDR2 from the germline V gene are SGHDT and YYEEEE. The DNA for the CDR3 is TGTGCCAGCAGCTTGGAGCTAGCGCGGGGTATAGAGACCCAGTACTTC. This translates into CASSLELARGIETQYF.

This chain joins TRBV25-1 and TRBJ2-1; TRBD1 matches at 7 bases. The CDR3 covers 16 residues. Germline CDR1 is MGHDK and CDR2 is SYGVNS. The V and J ends lost 3 bases and 3 bases, in that order; junction bases with no gene match: 8. The CDR3 sequence: CASSDYRDRIYNEQFF. DNA of the CDR3: TGTGCCAGCAGTGACTACCGGGACAGAATCTACAATGAGCAGTTCTTC.

In its sample, this clonotype was seen many times. The chain combines TRBV27 with TRBJ2-5; unclear D gene. This CDR3 region has 16 residues. The V and J ends lost 5 bases and 5 bases respectively, with 21 bases between them. The V gene's germline CDR1 is MNHEY and CDR2 SMNVEV (reference sequence). The CDR3 nucleotides read TGTGCCAGCAGTCCGAACCCGGGCCTTACCCACGAGACCCAGTACTTC. Translation gives CASSPNPGLTHETQYF.